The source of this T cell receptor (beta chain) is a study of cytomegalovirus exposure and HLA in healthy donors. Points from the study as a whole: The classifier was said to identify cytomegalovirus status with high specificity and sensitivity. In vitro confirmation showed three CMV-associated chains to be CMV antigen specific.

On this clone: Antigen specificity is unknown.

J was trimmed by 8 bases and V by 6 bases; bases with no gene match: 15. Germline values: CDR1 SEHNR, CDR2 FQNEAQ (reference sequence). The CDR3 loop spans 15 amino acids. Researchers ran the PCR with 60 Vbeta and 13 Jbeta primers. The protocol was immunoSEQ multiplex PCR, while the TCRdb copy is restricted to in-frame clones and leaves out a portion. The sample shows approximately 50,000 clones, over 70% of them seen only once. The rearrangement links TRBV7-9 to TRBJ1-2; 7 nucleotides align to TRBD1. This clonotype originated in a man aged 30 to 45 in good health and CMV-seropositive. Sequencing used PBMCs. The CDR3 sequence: CASSPTGAGGFGYTF. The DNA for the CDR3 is TGTGCCAGCAGTCCTACAGGGGCAGGTGGATTCGGCTACACCTTC.